This T cell receptor (beta chain) is from a study of blood T cell repertoires in COVID-19. In the study overall: COVID-19 samples, acute and convalescent, were from the United States, Italy and Spain. PBMCs, B-cell-depleted T cells, or T cells were the source of the cDNA or gDNA that made up the material.

In the authors' methods: Amplification from reference gene primers served as the basis for estimated nucleated cell counts. The table came from immunoSEQ multiplex PCR; TCRdb's copy has only in-frame clones and leaves some out. For V, J and clone size, that table is used; D and trimming come from the DNA. The profile shows over 150,000 clones, around 90% of them singletons. This receptor was taken from a woman aged 55-75 years who had recovered from COVID-19. Sequencing was performed on peripheral blood.

DNA for the CDR3: TGTGCCACCAGTGATTCGTCCGGGACAGGACGCTACGAGCAGTACTTC. Its protein product is CATSDSSGTGRYEQYF. The chain recombines TRBV24-1 with TRBJ2-7, with TRBD1 matching over 8 bases. CDR3 length equals 16 residues. Per the germline V gene, CDR1 is KGHDR and CDR2 is SFDVKD. With 2 bases clipped from V and 3 bases from J, the junction kept 8 bases outside the gene matches.